This T cell receptor (beta chain) came from a study of CD8 T cells in ankylosing spondylitis. In this sample, this clonotype turned up many times. The antigen remains unidentified. V was pared by 1 base and J by 7 bases, with 4 bases between. The CDR3 contains 12 residues. Germline loops: CDR1 MNHEY, CDR2 SVGAGI. Findings of the study overall: Within ankylosing spondylitis blood, a TCR beta motif made up of roughly eight highly homologous variants appeared to be characteristic.

One entry per CDR3 protein, called by TCRdb with MiXCR from the 5' RACE reads. The sample shows over 100,000 distinct CDR3 sequences, more than 9.5% of them seen only once. The rearrangement uses TRBV6-5 and TRBJ2-2; D unresolved. This TCR derives from a female donor with ankylosing spondylitis or in good health (not recorded which). The sequencing sample was made of blood, either unsorted or a sorted T cell fraction (not recorded which). CDR3 sequence (DNA): TGTGCCAGCAGTTACTGGAGCGGGGAGCTGTTTTTT. This translates into CASSYWSGELFF.